A selection of T cell receptor beta chains follows, all from one sample in a study of control samples from healthy donors and cancer patients. Clones were sequenced by immunoSEQ multiplex PCR, and TCRdb holds only the in-frame ones, with some missing. The sample has 260,000 or so clones; around 79% are singletons. The sequencing sample was made of PBMCs. These receptors originate from a woman in her fifties or sixties with lung cancer. Both conserved end residues are part of each CDR3. Fields, in order: V gene, D gene, clone size, J gene, CDR3 protein, CDR3 DNA. The D gene is left open where the match is weak. Expanded clones get a size class; other rows say once, few or many, or leave the size out.

v_gene: TRBV2; d_gene: NA; abundance: NA; j_gene: TRBJ1-2; CDR3aa: CASIPVQGYTYGYTF; CDR3nt: TGTGCCAGCATTCCGGTTCAGGGTTACACCTATGGCTACACCTTC
v_gene: TRBV11-2; d_gene: NA; abundance: NA; j_gene: TRBJ2-2; CDR3aa: CASSFEYLTGELFF; CDR3nt: TGTGCCAGCAGCTTTGAGTACCTCACCGGGGAGCTGTTTTTT
v_gene: TRBV28; d_gene: NA; abundance: NA; j_gene: TRBJ1-2; CDR3aa: CASSSPGQGQGYGYTF; CDR3nt: TGTGCCAGCAGTTCCCCTGGGCAGGGACAAGGCTATGGCTACACCTTC
v_gene: TRBV9; d_gene: TRBD1; abundance: NA; j_gene: TRBJ2-7; CDR3aa: CASSVGPGQEDEQYF; CDR3nt: TGTGCCAGCAGCGTGGGTCCGGGACAGGAAGACGAGCAGTACTTC
v_gene: TRBV2; d_gene: NA; abundance: NA; j_gene: TRBJ1-1; CDR3aa: CASSNTEAFF; CDR3nt: TGTGCCAGCAGTAACACTGAAGCTTTCTTT
v_gene: TRBV2; d_gene: NA; abundance: NA; j_gene: TRBJ1-3; CDR3aa: CASRGLSGNTIYF; CDR3nt: TGTGCCAGCAGGGGGCTTTCTGGAAACACCATATATTTT
v_gene: TRBV6-5; d_gene: NA; abundance: NA; j_gene: TRBJ1-2; CDR3aa: CASRLNRANYGYTF; CDR3nt: TGTGCCAGCAGGCTCAACAGGGCCAATTATGGCTACACCTTC
v_gene: TRBV11-2; d_gene: TRBD1; abundance: NA; j_gene: TRBJ1-1; CDR3aa: CASSPRTGESTEAFF; CDR3nt: TGTGCCAGCAGCCCTCGGACAGGGGAGTCCACTGAAGCTTTCTTT
v_gene: TRBV2; d_gene: NA; abundance: NA; j_gene: TRBJ2-5; CDR3aa: CASSVHGTTQYF; CDR3nt: TGTGCCAGCAGTGTCCACGGGACGACCCAGTACTTC
v_gene: TRBV5-1; d_gene: TRBD2; abundance: NA; j_gene: TRBJ2-1; CDR3aa: CASSLELAGHNEQFF; CDR3nt: TGCGCCAGCAGCTTGGAGCTAGCGGGACACAATGAGCAGTTCTTC
v_gene: TRBV24-1; d_gene: NA; abundance: once; j_gene: TRBJ2-2; CDR3aa: CATSDPATGLRSTGELFF; CDR3nt: TGTGCCACCAGTGATCCAGCTACAGGGTTACGTTCGACCGGGGAGCTGTTTTTT
v_gene: TRBV5-1; d_gene: NA; abundance: once; j_gene: TRBJ1-1; CDR3aa: CASSLARGLGTEAFF; CDR3nt: TGCGCCAGCAGCTTGGCCCGGGGGTTGGGCACTGAAGCTTTCTTT
v_gene: TRBV11-2; d_gene: NA; abundance: once; j_gene: TRBJ2-2; CDR3aa: CASSLDLRTANTGELFF; CDR3nt: TGTGCCAGCAGCTTAGACCTTCGGACAGCAAACACCGGGGAGCTGTTTTTT
v_gene: TRBV4-1; d_gene: TRBD1; abundance: few; j_gene: TRBJ1-5; CDR3aa: CASSQKTGGNQPQHF; CDR3nt: TGCGCCAGCAGCCAAAAGACAGGGGGGAATCAGCCCCAGCATTTT
v_gene: TRBV6-1; d_gene: NA; abundance: NA; j_gene: TRBJ2-7; CDR3aa: CASSEVGPEREQYF; CDR3nt: TGTGCCAGCAGTGAAGTAGGCCCAGAAAGGGAGCAGTACTTC
v_gene: TRBV3-1/TRBV3-2; d_gene: NA; abundance: once; j_gene: TRBJ2-5; CDR3aa: CASSQPSEWGQETQYF; CDR3nt: TGTGCCAGCAGCCAGCCCTCAGAATGGGGCCAAGAGACCCAGTACTTC
v_gene: TRBV28; d_gene: TRBD2; abundance: NA; j_gene: TRBJ2-2; CDR3aa: CASSSPGLAGGTGELFF; CDR3nt: TGTGCCAGCAGTTCTCCCGGACTAGCGGGGGGGACCGGGGAGCTGTTTTTT
v_gene: TRBV13; d_gene: NA; abundance: NA; j_gene: TRBJ2-7; CDR3aa: CASSVGPRHEQYF; CDR3nt: TGTGCCAGCAGCGTGGGACCGCGCCACGAGCAGTACTTC
v_gene: TRBV6-5; d_gene: TRBD1; abundance: NA; j_gene: TRBJ1-2; CDR3aa: CASSSPGTANYGYTF; CDR3nt: TGTGCCAGCAGTTCCCCCGGGACAGCAAACTATGGCTACACCTTC
v_gene: TRBV5-1; d_gene: NA; abundance: NA; j_gene: TRBJ1-2; CDR3aa: CASSRDIYYGYTF; CDR3nt: TGCGCCAGCAGCCGGGACATCTACTATGGCTACACCTTC
v_gene: TRBV7-9; d_gene: NA; abundance: NA; j_gene: TRBJ2-5; CDR3aa: CASSRDTQETQYF; CDR3nt: TGTGCCAGCAGCCGGGACACCCAAGAGACCCAGTACTTC
v_gene: TRBV5-1; d_gene: TRBD1; abundance: NA; j_gene: TRBJ1-2; CDR3aa: CASSFLGQGAGGYTF; CDR3nt: TGCGCCAGCAGCTTCCTTGGACAGGGGGCCGGTGGCTACACCTTC
v_gene: TRBV24-1; d_gene: NA; abundance: NA; j_gene: TRBJ2-1; CDR3aa: CATGRGRVYNEQFF; CDR3nt: TGTGCCACCGGGCGGGGCAGAGTCTACAATGAGCAGTTCTTC
v_gene: TRBV19; d_gene: TRBD1; abundance: NA; j_gene: TRBJ1-2; CDR3aa: CASAGWDSLYGYTF; CDR3nt: TGTGCCAGTGCGGGCTGGGACAGCCTCTATGGCTACACCTTC
v_gene: TRBV5-1; d_gene: TRBD1; abundance: NA; j_gene: TRBJ1-1; CDR3aa: CASSLDGQVMNTEAFF; CDR3nt: TGCGCCAGCAGCTTGGACGGACAGGTTATGAACACTGAAGCTTTCTTT
v_gene: TRBV28; d_gene: NA; abundance: once; j_gene: TRBJ1-5; CDR3aa: CASSLLAGANQPQHF; CDR3nt: TGTGCCAGCAGTCTTTTGGCGGGGGCGAATCAGCCCCAGCATTTT
v_gene: TRBV5-6; d_gene: NA; abundance: few; j_gene: TRBJ1-4; CDR3aa: CASSRLATNEKLFF; CDR3nt: TGTGCCAGCAGCCGCCTTGCAACTAATGAAAAACTGTTTTTT
v_gene: TRBV9; d_gene: NA; abundance: NA; j_gene: TRBJ1-2; CDR3aa: CASSAVSSQSGYGYTF; CDR3nt: TGTGCCAGCAGCGCAGTCAGCAGTCAGTCTGGCTATGGCTACACCTTC
v_gene: TRBV5-1; d_gene: NA; abundance: once; j_gene: TRBJ1-5; CDR3aa: CASSLGGAGNQPQHF; CDR3nt: TGCGCCAGCAGCTTGGGGGGGGCCGGCAATCAGCCCCAGCATTTT
v_gene: TRBV5-4; d_gene: NA; abundance: once; j_gene: TRBJ1-4; CDR3aa: CASSSGGTGEKLFF; CDR3nt: TGTGCCAGCAGCTCCGGGGGTACCGGAGAAAAACTGTTTTTT
v_gene: TRBV3-1/TRBV3-2; d_gene: NA; abundance: NA; j_gene: TRBJ1-1; CDR3aa: CASSQDARISEAFF; CDR3nt: TGTGCCAGCAGCCAAGATGCTAGGATCAGTGAAGCTTTCTTT
v_gene: TRBV5-4; d_gene: NA; abundance: NA; j_gene: TRBJ2-1; CDR3aa: CASSLAQHSNEQFF; CDR3nt: TGTGCCAGCAGCTTGGCCCAGCATAGCAATGAGCAGTTCTTC
v_gene: TRBV19; d_gene: TRBD1; abundance: NA; j_gene: TRBJ1-2; CDR3aa: CASSTTTGQGAGGYTF; CDR3nt: TGTGCCAGTAGCACCACGACGGGGCAGGGGGCAGGTGGCTACACCTTC
v_gene: TRBV15; d_gene: TRBD1; abundance: few; j_gene: TRBJ2-7; CDR3aa: CATSRERDRGYEQYF; CDR3nt: TGTGCCACCAGCAGAGAGAGGGACAGGGGTTACGAGCAGTACTTC
v_gene: TRBV4-2; d_gene: NA; abundance: NA; j_gene: TRBJ2-7; CDR3aa: CASSQAGRPREQYF; CDR3nt: TGTGCCAGCAGCCAAGCCGGGAGACCTCGCGAGCAGTACTTC
v_gene: TRBV29-1; d_gene: NA; abundance: NA; j_gene: TRBJ1-1; CDR3aa: CSAETELNTEAFF; CDR3nt: TGCAGCGCCGAGACAGAGTTGAACACTGAAGCTTTCTTT
v_gene: TRBV27; d_gene: NA; abundance: NA; j_gene: TRBJ2-1; CDR3aa: CASSPPKGEQFF; CDR3nt: TGTGCCAGCAGCCCACCCAAAGGAGAGCAGTTCTTC
v_gene: TRBV3-1/TRBV3-2; d_gene: NA; abundance: NA; j_gene: TRBJ1-2; CDR3aa: CASSGEANYGYTF; CDR3nt: TGTGCCAGCTCGGGCGAGGCTAACTATGGCTACACCTTC
v_gene: TRBV19; d_gene: NA; abundance: NA; j_gene: TRBJ1-5; CDR3aa: CASIQTGYNQPQHF; CDR3nt: TGTGCCAGTATCCAAACAGGGTACAATCAGCCCCAGCATTTT
v_gene: TRBV3-1/TRBV3-2; d_gene: NA; abundance: NA; j_gene: TRBJ1-2; CDR3aa: CASSPRGGSSNGYTF; CDR3nt: TGTGCCAGCAGCCCCCGTGGGGGCAGCAGTAATGGCTACACCTTC
v_gene: TRBV6-5; d_gene: NA; abundance: NA; j_gene: TRBJ2-3; CDR3aa: CASSYTGMGTDTQYF; CDR3nt: TGTGCCAGCAGTTACACGGGGATGGGCACAGATACGCAGTATTTT
v_gene: TRBV28; d_gene: TRBD1; abundance: NA; j_gene: TRBJ2-7; CDR3aa: CASSLFQDRGNEQYF; CDR3nt: TGTGCCAGCAGTTTATTCCAGGACAGGGGGAACGAGCAGTACTTC
v_gene: TRBV28; d_gene: TRBD1; abundance: NA; j_gene: TRBJ1-2; CDR3aa: CASSPPDRGGYGYTF; CDR3nt: TGTGCCAGCAGTCCCCCGGACAGGGGTGGCTATGGCTACACCTTC
v_gene: TRBV5-1; d_gene: TRBD2; abundance: NA; j_gene: TRBJ2-5; CDR3aa: CASSLSGGTPETQYF; CDR3nt: TGCGCCAGCAGCCTTAGCGGGGGCACGCCAGAGACCCAGTACTTC
v_gene: TRBV28; d_gene: TRBD1; abundance: NA; j_gene: TRBJ1-2; CDR3aa: CASSSDRAGGYTF; CDR3nt: TGTGCCAGCAGCTCAGACAGGGCGGGTGGCTACACCTTC
v_gene: TRBV20-1; d_gene: NA; abundance: NA; j_gene: TRBJ2-1; CDR3aa: CSASRDINNEQFF; CDR3nt: TGCAGTGCTAGTAGGGACATTAATAATGAGCAGTTCTTC
v_gene: TRBV4-2; d_gene: NA; abundance: NA; j_gene: TRBJ2-2; CDR3aa: CASSQQALKGTGELFF; CDR3nt: TGTGCCAGCAGCCAACAGGCCTTAAAGGGCACCGGGGAGCTGTTTTTT